Detailed here is one TCR beta chain. Its antigen has not been determined. The input lacks base qualities; no much larger clone sits a single base away. Libraries were built with the immunoSEQ multiplex PCR assay. The multiplex PCR relied on a mix of 60 forward primers for TCR Vbeta segments and 13 reverse primers for TCR Jbeta segments. A multiplex PCR assay on genomic DNA amplified the CDR3 region of rearranged TCR beta genes. On the Illumina HiSeq System, the amplified TCR beta libraries were sequenced as 87-base-pair reads. The authors' analysis ran thus. A later analysis counted tens of millions of unique TCR beta chains across the 666 repertoires, and some 11 million of these chains were shared by at least two donors. To remove PCR and sequencing errors, raw reads were error-corrected and collapsed into unique sequences using a nearest-neighbor algorithm that merged closely related sequences. CDR3 sequences were aligned to IMGT reference sequences to assign V, D and J gene segments. For a sequence to be retained, a match of at least six nucleotides to both a V gene segment and a J gene segment was required. A rearrangement was called productive if the CDR3 had no stop codons and remained in frame with V and J, and every other rearrangement was called non-productive. Following IMGT convention, CDR3 was defined as the stretch from the second conserved V-encoded cysteine to the conserved J-encoded phenylalanine. The earlier analysis of about 640 of the donors excluded any sequence lacking an unambiguous match to a single V gene segment. An earlier analysis of almost 600 of the donors classified V segments as functional when productive rearrangements were above 56.7% and as segregating when the standard deviation between donors was above 5%. To diagnose cytomegalovirus status from the catalog of TCR beta chain sequences, a statistical classification framework was built. A later analysis assigned V and J genes by comparing TCR nucleotide sequences with IMGT/GENE-DB human TR gene sequences. The TCRdist pipeline was used in a later analysis to assign CDR3 sequences and most-parsimonious VDJ recombination scenarios. In a later analysis, each TCR beta chain was defined by its CDR3 amino acid sequence together with its V-gene family, and reads without a unique V-gene family were excluded. To address suspected cross-contamination and a sequencing artifact, a later analysis removed under 600 highly shared, low-generation-probability nucleotide sequences. In a later analysis, a clonal expansion index was calculated for each public chain from normalized within-repertoire ranks of inferred template counts. A later analysis computed generation probabilities with a VDJ recombination model fitted to out-of-frame rearrangements, and checked the results against IGoR. Hypergeometric tests were used in a later analysis to score TCR-TCR, TCR-HLA and TCR-CMV co-occurrence, with a repertoire-size bias correction applied to the TCR pairs. To estimate false discovery rates, a later analysis permuted the HLA or CMV assignments 20 times. A later analysis grouped co-occurring TCRs with DBSCAN, adding TCRdist sequence similarity when clustering within HLA-allele-positive subsets. Repertoires with fewer than 30,000 or more than 120,000 public chains were left out of co-occurrence clustering, as were about five repertoires with anomalous nucleotide sharing. TCRdb retrieved this table from immuneACCESS and kept in-frame rearrangements only. Not all clones are present; in checked studies, unresolved V genes account for under half, and no reason is known for the remainder. V and J calls and clone size are those listed in that table; D and trimming were worked out from the DNA. The sample data list about 150,000 clones, and 70% of these were observed just once. About 2.2% of the sample rests with the top ten.

The source of the sample is a study of cytomegalovirus exposure and HLA in healthy donors (dated by TCRdb to about 2017). In the study overall: An earlier analysis of more than 550 of the donors reported 250 to 300 Gb of sequence data and 117 million unique TCR beta sequences obtained from 150 million to 200 million T cells. About 300 gigabases of sequencing data and tens of millions of unique TCR sequences were included in an early release covering 550 to 650 HLA-typed donors. Of the roughly 400 genotyped donors, 65% to 90% were placed in the genetic ancestry cluster associated with self-reported Caucasian donors. The study aimed to test whether cataloging public T cell receptors could reveal signatures of past pathogen exposure. The T cell repertoires of 666 subjects were profiled by immunosequencing and related to cytomegalovirus serostatus. A separate validation cohort of some 130 different subjects was used in addition to the approximately 670-subject first cohort. To predict cytomegalovirus infection status, the study brought together high-throughput TCR immunosequencing, statistical association of individual TCRs with disease status, and machine learning. A later analysis re-examined previously published TCR beta repertoires from 610 or so donors and added high-resolution HLA genotyping to investigate patterns of TCR occurrence. The later analysis used no new phenotypic data to find candidate immune exposures, relying instead on TCR beta sequences and their occurrence across donors. In an earlier analysis of roughly 600 of the donors, high-throughput TCR beta sequencing was used to judge whether each TCR beta V gene segment behaved as functional or pseudogenic. Donor age, sex, ethnicity and CMV serostatus were compiled together with the repertoire data. In a later genetic analysis, genome-wide SNP genotypes for about 55% of the roughly 700 donors were used, and that subset was treated as a discovery cohort. All discovery cohort repertoires had been generated on a single sequencing platform. Both class I and class II loci were covered by HLA typing, at four-digit resolution. Typing coverage differed by locus: A, B, C, DRB1 and DQB1 were typed in roughly 620-630 donors, DQA1 in roughly 510, DPA1 in approximately 610, and DPB1 in roughly 470. Roughly 5 DR-DQ haplotypes were handled as single units for association and clustering because linkage in the cohort was strong. Among some 400 genotyped donors of the cohort, an average of around 250,000 unique TCR beta nucleotide sequences was sequenced per donor, of which 15% to 20% were non-productive. Overall results and qualifications from the work: In vitro tests confirmed that a few of the cytomegalovirus-associated TCR beta chains recognize cytomegalovirus antigens. A later analysis reported that several top co-occurrence clusters appeared linked to parvovirus B19, influenza, CMV and Epstein-Barr virus. According to a later genetic analysis, donors in an Asian-associated ancestry cluster had fewer N-insertions in productive TCRs than the approximately 650-donor mean. The classifier was reported to diagnose cytomegalovirus status with high specificity and sensitivity in both the original cohort and the validation cohort. A later analysis found that most CMV-associated TCR beta chains appeared HLA-restricted, with HLA associations seemingly driven largely by CMV exposure. Some IMGT-functional V segments, including TRBV6-2 and TRBV6-3, could not be distinguished by the 87-base-pair reads and were therefore excluded. A further reported finding was that TCR beta sequences accurately predicted the HLA-A and HLA-B alleles for most subjects in the first cohort. The authors suggested that the approach could potentially be extended to other disease states and immunological phenotypes. A later analysis found that HLA-associated TCR beta chains were more clonally expanded and had lower generation probabilities than equally common non-associated chains. Approximately 18 rarely observed V segments, including chromosome 9 orphons, were excluded from the earlier analysis of approximately 500 of the donors because counts were too low. Presence/absence analyses assumed roughly uniform sequencing depth across donors, an assumption that may not hold. Specific HLA alleles were associated with 15,000 to 20,000 TCR beta sequences at a false discovery rate of 0.05 in a later analysis. In a later analysis, the rate of TCR association differed among HLA loci, with DRB1 alleles having the most associated TCRs and HLA-C alleles having the fewest. In the study, around 160 TCR beta chains were listed as associated with cytomegalovirus. In a later genetic analysis, a missense DCLRE1C variant was associated with V-gene and J-gene trimming of TCR beta chains, and the association was replicated in an independent cohort. Only TCR beta chains were sequenced in this cohort, and the absence of alpha or paired-chain data limited detectable features. The only immune exposure information available for the cohort was CMV serostatus. When HLA alleles, especially DR and DQ, strongly co-occurred, attributing TCR associations to individual alleles was difficult. Because HLA typing was unavailable for some donors at each locus, only the typed subset was used in association tests. Correlated functional status among segregating V segments might reflect linkage disequilibrium, but an unknown experimental factor could not be ruled out. While some public TCRs were present in many individuals, most TCR sequences turned up only very rarely across donors. Broadly in line with IMGT annotations, most TCR beta V segments showed up in productive rearrangements about 90% or about 30% of the time in an earlier analysis of 450 to 750 of the donors. A group of highly shared sequence variants was considered likely to be a technical artifact of the sequencing pipeline.

The cohort was made up of roughly 670 healthy bone marrow donors. At the time of sampling, every cohort member was nominally healthy, though immune exposures that went unrecorded were likely present. The donor tested CMV seropositive and was one of the 289 seropositive cohort members. Every donor gave a peripheral blood sample, and the peripheral blood mononuclear cells from that sample were used for TCR beta sequencing. Genomic DNA extraction from the blood cell samples was performed with the Qiagen DNeasy Blood Extraction Kit. The CDR3 goes from the cysteine to the phenylalanine over 17 residues. Only the CDR3 DNA stays, 51 bases, in frame from base 1. Relative to germline, V is missing 1 base and J is missing 4 bases, with 5 bases of the junction outside any gene match. The CDR1 and CDR2 encoded by the germline V gene are LGHNA and YNFKEQ.

The sequence links TRBV4-2 to TRBJ2-1, with TRBD2 identical over 12 junction bases. This TCR derives from a woman in her sixties or seventies in good health and CMV-seropositive. Sequencing was performed on PBMCs. The DNA sequence is as follows: TGTGCCAGCAGCCAAGGACTAGCGGGAGCCTCGTACAATGAGCAGTTCTTC. This sequence encodes CASSQGLAGASYNEQFF.